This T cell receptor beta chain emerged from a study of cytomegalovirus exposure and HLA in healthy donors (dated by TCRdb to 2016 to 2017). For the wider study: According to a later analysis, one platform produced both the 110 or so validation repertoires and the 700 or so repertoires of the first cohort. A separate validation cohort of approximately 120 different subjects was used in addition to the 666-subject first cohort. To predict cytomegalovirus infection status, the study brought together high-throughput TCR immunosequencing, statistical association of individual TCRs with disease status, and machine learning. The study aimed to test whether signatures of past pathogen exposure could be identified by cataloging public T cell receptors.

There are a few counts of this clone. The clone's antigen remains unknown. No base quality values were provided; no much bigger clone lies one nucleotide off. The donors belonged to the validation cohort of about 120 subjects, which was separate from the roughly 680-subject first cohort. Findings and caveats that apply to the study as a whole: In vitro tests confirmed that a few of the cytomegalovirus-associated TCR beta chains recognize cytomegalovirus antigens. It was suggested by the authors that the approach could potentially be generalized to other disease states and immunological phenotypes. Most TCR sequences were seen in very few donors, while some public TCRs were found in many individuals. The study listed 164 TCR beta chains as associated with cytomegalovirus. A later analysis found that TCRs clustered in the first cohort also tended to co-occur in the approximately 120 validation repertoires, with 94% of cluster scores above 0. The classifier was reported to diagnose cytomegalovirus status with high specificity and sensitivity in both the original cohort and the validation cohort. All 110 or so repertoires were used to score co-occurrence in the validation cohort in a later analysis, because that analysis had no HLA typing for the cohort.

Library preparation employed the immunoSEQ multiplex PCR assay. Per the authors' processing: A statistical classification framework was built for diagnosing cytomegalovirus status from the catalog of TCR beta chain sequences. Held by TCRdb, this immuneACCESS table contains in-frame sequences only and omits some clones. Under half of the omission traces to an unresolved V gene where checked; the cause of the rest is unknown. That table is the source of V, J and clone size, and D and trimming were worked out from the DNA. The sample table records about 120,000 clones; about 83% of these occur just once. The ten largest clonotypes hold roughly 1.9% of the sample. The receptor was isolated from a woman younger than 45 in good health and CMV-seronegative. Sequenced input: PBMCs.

The nucleotides read TGTGCCAGCAGCTTAGCGCCCAGGGCCTACGAGCAGTACTTC. Translation gives CASSLAPRAYEQYF. The chain uses TRBV7-2 and TRBJ2-7, with TRBD1 as a weak D call on 5 bases. The junction carries 8 bases between V and J, which are trimmed by 0 bases and 2 bases respectively. Based on the germline V gene, the CDR1 and CDR2 sequences are SGHTA and FQGNSA. The CDR3 starts with the cysteine, ends with the phenylalanine, and has 14 residues. Kept here is only the CDR3 DNA, which spans 42 bases and is read in frame from base 1.